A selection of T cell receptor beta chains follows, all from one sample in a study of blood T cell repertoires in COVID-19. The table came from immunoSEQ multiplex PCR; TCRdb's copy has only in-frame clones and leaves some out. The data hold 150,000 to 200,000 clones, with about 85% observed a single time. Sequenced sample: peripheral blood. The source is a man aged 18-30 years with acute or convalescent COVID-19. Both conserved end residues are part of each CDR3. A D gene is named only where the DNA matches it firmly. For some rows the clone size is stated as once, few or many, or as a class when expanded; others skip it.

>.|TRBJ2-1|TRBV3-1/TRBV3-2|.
CASSQDGGVGEQFF
TGTGCCAGCAGCCAAGATGGCGGGGTCGGTGAGCAGTTCTTC
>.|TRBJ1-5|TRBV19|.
CASSIVQYSNQPQHF
TGTGCCAGTAGTATAGTCCAGTATAGCAATCAGCCCCAGCATTTT
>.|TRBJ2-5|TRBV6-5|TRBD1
CASSPISQGRETQYF
TGTGCCAGCAGTCCTATCTCACAGGGGAGAGAGACCCAGTACTTC
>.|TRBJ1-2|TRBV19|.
CASSPQGPNYGYTF
TGTGCCAGTAGCCCACAGGGACCGAACTATGGCTACACCTTC
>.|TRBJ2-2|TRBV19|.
CASSQNTNTGELFF
TGTGCCAGTAGTCAGAATACGAACACCGGGGAGCTGTTTTTT
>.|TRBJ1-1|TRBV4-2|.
CASSQGTGPNTEAFF
TGTGCCAGCAGCCAGGGAACAGGGCCTAACACTGAAGCTTTCTTT
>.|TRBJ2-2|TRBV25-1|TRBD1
CASSRQGSSGELFF
TGTGCCAGCAGCAGACAGGGAAGCTCCGGGGAGCTGTTTTTT
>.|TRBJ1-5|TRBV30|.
CAWSNRGNQPQHF
TGTGCCTGGAGTAACAGGGGCAATCAGCCCCAGCATTTT
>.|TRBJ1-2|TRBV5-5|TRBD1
CASSKRQGGYGYTF
TGTGCCAGCAGCAAACGACAGGGAGGATATGGCTACACCTTC
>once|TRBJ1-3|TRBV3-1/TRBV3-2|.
CASSPQGLGGNTIYF
TGTGCCAGCAGCCCCCAGGGGCTTGGGGGAAACACCATATATTTT
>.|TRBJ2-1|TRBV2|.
CASRQGNEQFF
TGTGCCAGCCGTCAGGGTAATGAGCAGTTCTTC